A single TCR beta chain is shown here with its context. Its antigen is not known. CD4+ cell separation produced CD45RA+ naive and CD45RA-negative memory subsets. This record comes from a study of shared clonotypes between healthy human individuals. Study-level results: All-four-donor shared clonotypes had higher generation probabilities than non-shared clonotypes did. Only blood underwent sampling, and tissue repertoires likely differ.

V lost 5 bases and J lost 2; bases outside the gene matches: 6. The germline V gene encodes CDR1 MNHEY and CDR2 SMNVEV (reference sequence). The CDR3 sequence is 15 residues long. Clones were sequenced by immunoSEQ multiplex PCR, and TCRdb holds only the in-frame ones, with some missing. This table holds roughly 2.5 million clones, more than 80% found once. The rearrangement uses TRBV27 and TRBJ1-5; 7 bases line up with TRBD1. This clonotype was sampled from a man aged 18 to 35 in good health. Sequenced material: naive CD4+ T cells sorted from blood. Subset meaning: CD45RA+ positively selected. The CDR3 DNA sequence: TGTGCCAGCAGTCCCCGGCAGGGGGGCAATCAGCCCCAGCATTTT. The encoded protein is CASSPRQGGNQPQHF.